The rows below give T cell receptor beta chains drawn from one sample of a study of CD8+CD57+ T cells in acquired aplastic anemia. TCRdb reprocessed the reads via MiXCR and lists one record per CDR3 protein. There are 100,000 to 150,000 distinct CDR3 sequences in the sample; around 46% occur only once, and about 2.5% lies in the top ten. The sequencing sample was made of sorted CD4+, CD8+, or CD8+CD57+ T cells (not recorded which) from PBMCs. These receptor sequences come from a human donor in good health, serving as a control. Both conserved end residues are part of each CDR3. The D gene is left open where the match is weak. The size of a clone is reported for some rows only, either as once, few or many, or as a class for expanded clones.

V gene,D gene,J gene,clone size,CDR3 protein,CDR3 DNA
TRBV5-5,TRBD1,TRBJ1-2,-,CASSTGTGGLAYTF,TGTGCCAGCAGCACTGGGACAGGGGGCCTAGCCTACACCTTC
TRBV2,-,TRBJ2-1,-,CASSYSGLIEQFF,TGTGCCAGCAGTTATTCCGGACTCATTGAGCAGTTCTTC
TRBV19,TRBD1,TRBJ1-4,-,CASSNDRGANEKLFF,TGTGCCAGTAGTAACGACAGGGGAGCTAATGAAAAACTGTTTTTT
TRBV11-2,-,TRBJ1-4,-,CASSLDRGLGEKLFF,TGTGCCAGCAGCTTAGATAGGGGATTGGGGGAAAAACTGTTTTTT
TRBV7-9,TRBD2,TRBJ2-3,few,CASGLAGGRNTQYF,TGTGCCAGCGGACTAGCGGGAGGGAGAAATACGCAGTATTTT
TRBV12-3/TRBV12-4,-,TRBJ1-1,-,CASSLRENTEAFF,TGTGCCAGCAGTTTACGGGAGAACACTGAAGCTTTCTTT
TRBV19,-,TRBJ2-5,-,CASTPPSYQETQYF,TGTGCCAGTACCCCCCCGAGTTACCAAGAGACCCAGTACTTT
TRBV7-9,-,TRBJ1-6,-,CASSKGGVRAPLHF,TGTGCCAGCAGCAAGGGGGGGGTACGGGCACCCCTCCACTTT
TRBV24-1,-,TRBJ1-2,-,CATSDRGFNYGYTF,TGTGCCACCAGTGACCGCGGGTTTAACTATGGCTACACCTTC
TRBV20-1,TRBD2,TRBJ2-1,many,CSARIAGGNNEQFF,TGCAGTGCTAGAATCGCGGGGGGTAACAATGAGCAGTTCTTC
TRBV10-3,-,TRBJ2-1,many,CAIRGDGLSDSYNEQFF,TGTGCCATCAGAGGGGACGGACTTTCCGACTCCTACAATGAGCAGTTCTTC